The next 31 T cell receptor beta chains were all read from a single sample in a study of T cells after yellow fever vaccination. TCRdb called the 5' RACE reads again in MiXCR, with one record for every CDR3 protein. The sample has 200,000 to 300,000 distinct CDR3 sequences; less than 9% are singletons. The input for sequencing was CD4+ T cells sorted from PBMCs, taken 15 days after the yellow fever booster vaccination. Source of these receptors: a man aged 30 to 45 who received the YFV17D yellow fever vaccine.

This chain joins TRBV12-3 or TRBV12-4 and TRBJ2-5, with D uncertain. The CDR3 runs to 13 residues. Trimming took off 1 base at V and 3 bases at J, with 6 bases between the two ends. The CDR3 DNA sequence: TGTGCCAGCAGTTTAGGGCATGAAGAGACCCAGTACTTC. The encoded protein is CASSLGHEETQYF.

This chain links TRBV6-5 with TRBJ2-3; 8 bases align to TRBD2. The CDR3 covers 18 residues. Germline CDR1 is MNHEY and CDR2 is SVGAGI. V shed 4 bases, J shed 0 bases, and the junction held 12 bases outside the gene matches. In DNA form, the CDR3 reads TGTGCCAGCAGTTCGCGACCTCCGGGACTAGGTAGCACAGATACGCAGTATTTT. It is translated as CASSSRPPGLGSTDTQYF.

This clonotype was seen a handful of times. The chain uses TRBV19 and TRBJ2-7; 9 nucleotides match TRBD1. Trimming cost V 4 bases and J 5 bases; bases outside gene matches: 12. The CDR3 is made up of 16 amino acids. The germline V gene encodes CDR1 LNHDA and CDR2 SQIVND (reference sequence). Here the CDR3 DNA reads TGTGCCAGTAGTAAAGGGAACAGGGGGCGATCTGACGAGCAGTACTTC. Encoded protein: CASSKGNRGRSDEQYF.

In its sample, this clonotype was seen a few times. The chain combines TRBV2 with TRBJ2-4; D tentatively fits TRBD1 or TRBD2 (5 bases each). The CDR3 is made up of 13 amino acids. The germline V gene encodes CDR1 SNHLY and CDR2 FYNNEI. The germline V and J ends were trimmed by 6 bases and 6 bases, with 12 bases remaining between them. CDR3 DNA sequence: TGTGCCAGCAGAGGGGACGGCCGAAACATTCAGTACTTC. Translated, it gives CASRGDGRNIQYF. Drawing the rest from reference TRBV2 and TRBJ2-4, the complete variable domain is EPEVTQTPSHQVTQMGQEVILRCVPISNHLYFYWYRQILGQKVEFLVSFYNNEISEKSEIFDDQFSVERPDGSNFTLKIRSTKLEDSAMYFCASRGDGRNIQYFGAGTRLSVL.

The V call is TRBV7-9, the J call TRBJ2-1, with 7 bases aligning to TRBD1. Germline CDR1 and CDR2: SEHNR and FQNEAQ (reference sequence). V lost 5 bases, J lost 10 bases, and 11 bases stayed unmatched. The CDR3 is made up of 14 amino acids. In DNA, the CDR3 is TGTGCCAGCAGCCCTGACAGGGAAATGGGCGAGCAGTTCTTC. Amino acid sequence: CASSPDREMGEQFF.

The chain combines TRBV11-3 with TRBJ2-1; D not resolved. The CDR3 loop spans 14 amino acids. Trimming cost V 5 bases and J 4 bases, with 12 bases left between them. Germline V gene sequence: CDR1 SGHNT, CDR2 YENEEA. The CDR3 DNA sequence: TGTGCCAGCAGCCCCGCAGGAACTTACAATGAGCAGTTCTTC. Encoded protein: CASSPAGTYNEQFF.

CDR3 protein: CASGAKGNTEAFF. The CDR3 coding sequence is TGCGCCAGCGGCGCTAAAGGGAACACTGAAGCTTTCTTT. The V call is TRBV5-1, the J call TRBJ1-1; no firm D call. The germline CDR1 and CDR2 sequences are SGHRS and YFSETQ. The CDR3 totals 13 residues. Trimming left V 7 bases short and J 1 base short, with 11 bases between. The entire variable domain, with the rest obtained from reference TRBV5-1 and TRBJ1-1, is as follows: KAGVTQTPRYLIKTRGQQVTLSCSPISGHRSVSWYQQTPGQGLQFLFEYFSETQRNKGNFPGRFSGRQFSNSRSEMNVSTLELGDSALYLCASGAKGNTEAFFGQGTRLTVV.

The sample holds many counts of this clonotype. The chain joins TRBV7-2 to TRBJ1-2; 8 bases align to TRBD1. The CDR3 has 15 amino acids. In germline, CDR1 is SGHTA, CDR2 FQGNSA. Germline trimming cut 5 bases from V and 7 bases from J; bases unmatched to any gene: 12. CDR3 nucleotides: TGTGCCAGCAGCACTAGTGACAGGGGAGTCTCTGGCTACACCTTC. This gives the protein CASSTSDRGVSGYTF.

This clonotype was detected only a few times. The chain combines TRBV18 with TRBJ2-6; 10 nucleotides align to TRBD2. The CDR3 is made up of 18 amino acids. Germline lookup yields CDR1 KGHSH and CDR2 LQKENI. The ends lost 3 bases at V and 1 base at J; junction bases unmatched: 6. CDR3 amino acids: CASSPSLAGASGANVLTF. CDR3 in DNA: TGTGCCAGCTCACCCTCCCTAGCGGGAGCTTCTGGGGCCAACGTCCTGACTTTC.

This clonotype was observed a handful of times. The chain combines TRBV4-3 with TRBJ1-5, with a tentative D call TRBD1 (5 bases). V was clipped by 2 bases and J by 7 bases, with 18 bases between them. Germline V gives CDR1 LGHNA, CDR2 YSLEER. The CDR3 extends over 16 amino acids. CDR3 in DNA: TGCGCCAGCAGCCAATCCCCGGGTGGGGGGGAACAGCCCCAGCATTTT. Its translation is CASSQSPGGGEQPQHF.

This chain connects TRBV18 to TRBJ1-5, with D perhaps matching TRBD1 (6 bases). Germline CDR1 KGHSH, CDR2 LQKENI. V dropped 3 bases and J dropped 1 base, with 10 bases sitting between them. The CDR3 has 15 amino acids. DNA for the CDR3: TGTGCCAGCTCACCGGACAGCTGGAGCAATCAGCCCCAGCATTTT. Its translation is CASSPDSWSNQPQHF.

In its sample, this clonotype was seen many times. The J gene is TRBJ2-4, the V gene TRBV7-9, with a tentative D call TRBD1 (6 bases). The V and J ends lost 1 base and 1 base respectively, with 8 bases between them. The CDR3 is 15 amino acids. The germline V gene has CDR1 SEHNR and CDR2 FQNEAQ (reference sequence). The CDR3 DNA reads as TGTGCCAGCAGCTTAGTGGGGGCTGCCAAAAACATTCAGTACTTC. Translation gives CASSLVGAAKNIQYF.

This clonotype was seen only a few times. The V gene is TRBV5-1, the J gene TRBJ2-3; D gene ambiguous. V was shortened by 4 bases and J by 0 bases, with 12 bases between the two germline ends. The CDR3 runs to 15 residues. In germline, CDR1 is SGHRS, CDR2 YFSETQ. The CDR3 coding sequence is TGCGCCAGCAGCCTCGGATCCGCTAGCACAGATACGCAGTATTTT. Translated: CASSLGSASTDTQYF.

This clonotype was recorded at least ten times. The chain joins TRBV5-1 to TRBJ2-7; weak D call: TRBD1 (6 bases). The germline gives CDR1 SGHRS, CDR2 YFSETQ. The CDR3 length is 14 residues. With 0 bases removed from V and 3 bases from J, the gap between germline ends came to 10 bases. CDR3 sequence reads: CASSLEVGGYEQYF. The CDR3 DNA reads TGCGCCAGCAGCTTGGAGGTAGGGGGCTACGAGCAGTACTTC. Variable domain in full (rest from reference TRBV5-1 and TRBJ2-7): KAGVTQTPRYLIKTRGQQVTLSCSPISGHRSVSWYQQTPGQGLQFLFEYFSETQRNKGNFPGRFSGRQFSNSRSEMNVSTLELGDSALYLCASSLEVGGYEQYFGPGTRLTVT.

The chain uses TRBV7-6 and TRBJ1-5; D might be TRBD1 (5 bases). Germline V gene sequence: CDR1 SGHVS, CDR2 FNYEAQ. Between the trimmed V and J ends, which lost 0 bases and 3 bases, there was a span of 12 bases. The CDR3 is 16 amino acids. The CDR3 nucleotides read TGTGCCAGCAGCTTAGCTCACGGGGCGCCCAATCAGCCCCAGCATTTT. Protein product: CASSLAHGAPNQPQHF.

This clonotype came up many times. The rearrangement uses TRBV2 and TRBJ2-1, with 7 bases that match TRBD1. Germline CDR1 SNHLY, CDR2 FYNNEI. The CDR3 has 16 amino acids. The V and J ends lost 7 bases and 5 bases, in that order; junction bases with no gene match: 14. In DNA form, the CDR3 reads TGTGCCAGCACCAAAAGGGGGCAGTGGTTGCACAATGAGCAGTTCTTC. Residues: CASTKRGQWLHNEQFF.

The table lists this clonotype with a few counts. The CDR3 end shows no conserved phenylalanine or tryptophan, and so a read error is likely. The DNA is omitted, as the CDR3 cannot be located on it reliably, and the CDR3 follows TCRdb's listing. The J gene is TRBJ1-1, the V gene TRBV12-3 or TRBV12-4; the table's D gene call, TRBD1, was not cross checked with the DNA. Termini included, the CDR3 measures 12 amino acids. The CDR3 reads CASSSGQGDIRL.

The sample holds a few counts of this clonotype. The chain links TRBV5-6 to TRBJ2-3; D perhaps matches TRBD1 (5 bases). Per germline, CDR1 SGHDT and CDR2 YYEEEE. There are 16 residues in the CDR3. V shed 0 bases and J shed 0 bases, with 11 bases lying between them. CDR3 residues: CASSLVTDGSTDTQYF. The CDR3, as DNA: TGTGCCAGCAGCTTGGTGACAGACGGGAGCACAGATACGCAGTATTTT.

In this sample, this clonotype turned up a few times. The rearrangement uses TRBV5-4 and TRBJ2-5; possibly TRBD2 for D (5 bases). CDR1 and CDR2 from the germline V gene are SGHNT and YYREEE (reference sequence). With 4 bases removed from V and 3 bases from J, the gap between germline ends came to 16 bases. The CDR3 spans 15 residues. The DNA of the CDR3 is TGTGCCAGCAGCGCCGCCGGTACGGGGAAAGAGACCCAGTACTTC. Translating it yields CASSAAGTGKETQYF.

This clonotype showed up just a few times. This chain joins TRBV12-3 or TRBV12-4 and TRBJ2-1; 7 positions agree with TRBD2. The CDR3 covers 14 residues. Losses at the gene ends were 6 bases for V and 9 bases for J; bases not matched to a gene: 11. CDR3 nucleotide sequence: TGTGCCAGCAGGAAGAGCGGGACCCCGGGTGAGCAGTTCTTC. Its protein is CASRKSGTPGEQFF.

This clonotype was observed a handful of times. The V gene is TRBV7-2, the J gene TRBJ1-6; no reliable D call. The V end lost 5 bases, the J end lost 10 bases, and 18 bases lay between the germline ends. The CDR3 spans 15 residues. Germline loops: CDR1 SGHTA, CDR2 FQGNSA. As DNA, the CDR3 is TGTGCCAGCAGCCCTCAGACACCACGCGGATCACCCCTCCACTTT. Residues: CASSPQTPRGSPLHF.

This clonotype showed up just a few times. Sequence at one end of the junction differs from germline and may be a read error. The chain joins TRBV7-7 to TRBJ2-5; perhaps TRBD1 as D (6 bases). Looked up from germline, CDR1 is SSHAT and CDR2 is FNYEAQ (reference sequence). This CDR3 is 14 amino acids long. CDR3 coding DNA: TGTGCCAGCAGTCCTGGGACATACCAGGAGACCCAGTACTTC. Its protein product is CASSPGTYQETQYF.

The sample holds a few counts of this clonotype. The chain is built from TRBV20-1 and TRBJ2-1; 12 bases map to TRBD2. The germline V gene has CDR1 DFQATT and CDR2 SNEGSKA (reference sequence). The trim removed 2 bases at V and 4 bases at J, leaving 6 bases unmatched. CDR3 size: 16 residues. CDR3 in amino acids: CSARRTSGNSYNEQFF. The CDR3 coding sequence is TGCAGTGCTAGAAGGACTAGCGGGAACAGTTACAATGAGCAGTTCTTC.

This chain links TRBV5-1 with TRBJ2-2; no clear D. Looked up from germline, CDR1 is SGHRS and CDR2 is YFSETQ. This CDR3 has 12 amino acids. The V end was cut by 10 bases, the J end by 5 bases, with 12 bases between. The CDR3 nucleotides are TGCGCCTCCCCCGCGGCGACCGGGGAGCTGTTTTTT. Translated, it gives CASPAATGELFF.

The table lists this clonotype with a few counts. The chain uses TRBV5-1 and TRBJ2-1; D is uncertain. Trimming took off 4 bases at V and 5 bases at J, with 10 bases between the two ends. The CDR3 is made up of 13 amino acids. The germline V gene encodes CDR1 SGHRS and CDR2 YFSETQ. The CDR3 DNA reads as TGCGCCAGCAGCCCCGGTTGGGACAATGAGCAGTTCTTC. As protein: CASSPGWDNEQFF.

CDR3 nucleotides: TGTGCCAGCAGCTTAGCGCGACAAAACACCATATATTTT. Its translation: CASSLARQNTIYF. The chain uses TRBV7-2 and TRBJ1-3; no firm D call. Germline V CDR1 and CDR2: SGHTA, FQGNSA. There are 13 residues in the CDR3. The V gene lost 0 bases and the J gene lost 6 bases, with 6 bases spanning the gap.

This chain links TRBV6-5 with TRBJ1-2, with D tentatively TRBD1 (6 bases). Per germline, CDR1 MNHEY and CDR2 SVGAGI. Trimming pared 2 bases from V and 4 bases from J, leaving 11 bases between. The CDR3 spans 14 residues. This CDR3 reads CASSYGGQPYGYTF. The CDR3 nucleotides read TGTGCCAGCAGTTACGGTGGACAGCCCTATGGCTACACCTTC.

The chain links TRBV7-6 to TRBJ2-7; D remains ambiguous. The CDR3 is 14 residues long. V dropped 2 bases and J dropped 6 bases, with 14 bases sitting between them. Per the germline V gene, CDR1 is SGHVS and CDR2 is FNYEAQ. In DNA form, the CDR3 reads TGTGCCAGCAGCTTAAATCCAGACCCAGGCGAGCAGTACTTC. Protein sequence: CASSLNPDPGEQYF.

The genes are TRBV9 and TRBJ2-1, with unresolved D. Trimming took off 0 bases at V and 3 bases at J, with 7 bases between the two ends. The V gene's germline CDR1 is SGDLS and CDR2 YYNGEE. The CDR3 consists of 14 residues. For the CDR3, the DNA is TGTGCCAGCAGCGTAGTACTGGACTACAATGAGCAGTTCTTC. This translates into CASSVVLDYNEQFF.

This clonotype was seen a handful of times. The V and J genes are TRBV5-1 and TRBJ2-5, with D uncertain. Germline CDR1 and CDR2: SGHRS and YFSETQ. The CDR3 is 14 residues long. Trimming left V 3 bases short and J 1 base short, with 10 bases between. The CDR3 DNA is TGCGCCAGCAGCTCAGCAGGCAGCCAAGAGACCCAGTACTTC. Translated: CASSSAGSQETQYF. The variable domain in full, completed from reference TRBV5-1 and TRBJ2-5, reads KAGVTQTPRYLIKTRGQQVTLSCSPISGHRSVSWYQQTPGQGLQFLFEYFSETQRNKGNFPGRFSGRQFSNSRSEMNVSTLELGDSALYLCASSSAGSQETQYFGPGTRLLVL.

About this clonotype itself: The junction differs from germline at one of its ends, possibly a read error. This chain joins TRBV20-1 and TRBJ2-5; 9 nucleotides agree with TRBD1. This CDR3 has 17 residues. Germline CDR1 is DFQATT and CDR2 is SNEGSKA (reference sequence). The CDR3 sequence: CCAMAPGQGSLQETQYF. In nucleotides, the CDR3 is TGCTGTGCTATGGCCCCGGGACAGGGAAGCCTCCAGGAGACCCAGTACTTC.